This T cell receptor (beta chain) was captured in a study of blood T cells in healthy people across ages. A remark on this clonotype: Its antigen is not identified.

Caucasian, healthy and from Russia, the donors were aged between about 6 and 90. Per-sample yields of isolated PBMCs were at least 6 million. Combining a sample-barcoded 5' primer with a J-beta primer mix, a second PCR ran for roughly 7 to 12 cycles. TCRdb ran MiXCR on the 5' RACE reads and lists one entry per CDR3 protein. The data contain around 1.5 million distinct CDR3 sequences, 30% to 40% of them singletons. Study-level points and caveats: While age rose, TCR beta diversity per million T cells dropped in a roughly linear way. Long-lived and aged donors differed, with more naive CD4+ cells and higher diversity in the long-lived.

The CDR3 totals 13 residues. V shed 7 bases and J 0 bases; nucleotides not matched to a gene: 6. From germline, CDR1 is SQVTM and CDR2 ANQGSEA. The V and J genes are TRBV29-1 and TRBJ2-7, with TRBD2 matching 7 bases. This TCR derives from a woman in her twenties or thirties in good health. Sequencing used blood. The CDR3 reads CSALGGSSYEQYF. The CDR3 nucleotides read TGCAGCGCCCTCGGGGGGAGCTCCTACGAGCAGTACTTC.